This paragraph reports one TCR beta chain. Trimming pared 0 bases from V and 7 bases from J, leaving 10 bases between. Germline assignment: CDR1 MNHNY and CDR2 SVGAGI (reference sequence). The CDR3 runs to 14 residues. The data were obtained in a study of cytomegalovirus exposure and HLA in healthy donors. The PCR made use of 60 Vbeta and 13 Jbeta primers. Authors' methods: Approximately 83 million unique TCR beta chains, roughly 11 million shared, were counted in a later analysis. Assay used: immunoSEQ multiplex PCR; TCRdb lists only in-frame clones, some missing. V, J and clone size reflect that table, while D and trimming were determined from the DNA. The table lists under 85,000 clones, 60% to 85% of them singletons.

The sequence was obtained from a man aged 35 to 55 in good health and CMV-seronegative. Sequencing input: PBMCs. The rearrangement joins TRBV6-6 to TRBJ1-5, with D possibly matching TRBD1 (6 bases). This CDR3 is CASSYSSGEQPQHF. The CDR3 DNA is TGTGCCAGCAGTTACTCTTCAGGGGAACAGCCCCAGCATTTT.